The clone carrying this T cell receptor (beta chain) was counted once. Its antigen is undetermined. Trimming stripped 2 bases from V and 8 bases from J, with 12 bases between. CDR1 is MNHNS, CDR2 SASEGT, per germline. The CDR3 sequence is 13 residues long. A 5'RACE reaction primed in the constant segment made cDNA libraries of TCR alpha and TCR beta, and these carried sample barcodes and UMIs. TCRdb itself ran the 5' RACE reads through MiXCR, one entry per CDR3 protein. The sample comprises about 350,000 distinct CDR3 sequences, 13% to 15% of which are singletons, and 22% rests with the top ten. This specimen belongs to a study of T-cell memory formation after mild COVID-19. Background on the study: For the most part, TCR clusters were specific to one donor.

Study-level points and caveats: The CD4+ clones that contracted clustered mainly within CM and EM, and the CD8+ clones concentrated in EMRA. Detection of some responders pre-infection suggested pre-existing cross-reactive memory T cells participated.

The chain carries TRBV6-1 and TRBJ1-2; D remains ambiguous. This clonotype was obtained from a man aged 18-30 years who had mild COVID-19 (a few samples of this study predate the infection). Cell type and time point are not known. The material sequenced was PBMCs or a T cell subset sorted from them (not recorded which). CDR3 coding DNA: TGTGCCAGCAGTGAACCGGGGTTTGAAGGCTACACCTTC. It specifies CASSEPGFEGYTF.